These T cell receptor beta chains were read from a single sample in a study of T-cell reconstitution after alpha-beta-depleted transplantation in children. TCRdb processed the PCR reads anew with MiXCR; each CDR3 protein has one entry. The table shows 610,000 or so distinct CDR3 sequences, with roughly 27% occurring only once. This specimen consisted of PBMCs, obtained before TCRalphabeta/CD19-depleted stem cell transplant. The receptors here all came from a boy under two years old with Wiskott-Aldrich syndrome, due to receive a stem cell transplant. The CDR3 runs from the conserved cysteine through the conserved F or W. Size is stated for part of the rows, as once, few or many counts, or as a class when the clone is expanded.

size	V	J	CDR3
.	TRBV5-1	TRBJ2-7	CASSYTSGRAPAYEQYF
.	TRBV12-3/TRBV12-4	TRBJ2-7	CASSLGDRSTQYF
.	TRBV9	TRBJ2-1	CASSVAGIASHEQFF
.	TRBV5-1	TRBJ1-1	CASSRDIDTEAFF
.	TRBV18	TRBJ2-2	CASSPMASGSTGELFF
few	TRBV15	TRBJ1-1	CATSNSGHMNTEAFF
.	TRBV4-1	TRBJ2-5	CASSQEINQETQYF
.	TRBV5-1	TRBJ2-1	CASSLRDPKHNEQFF
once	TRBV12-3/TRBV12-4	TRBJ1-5	CASSLGAGGEQPQHF
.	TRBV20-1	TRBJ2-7	CSPRGGSSYEQYF
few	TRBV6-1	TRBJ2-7	CASSGHEQYF
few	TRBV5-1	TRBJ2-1	CASSLGVREGEQFF
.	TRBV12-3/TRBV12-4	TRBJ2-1	CASSRSVAGGNRNEQFF
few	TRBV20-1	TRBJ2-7	CSALPGTSIEQYF
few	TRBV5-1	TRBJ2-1	CASSLRELKGNEQFF
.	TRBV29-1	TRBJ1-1	CSVDSPEATEAFF
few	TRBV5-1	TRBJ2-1	CASSPKAGLAYRNEQFF
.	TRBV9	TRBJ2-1	CASSITIRTSTASYNEQFF
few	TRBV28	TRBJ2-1	CASNVEGEQFF
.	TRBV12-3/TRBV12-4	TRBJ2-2	CASSFFGELFF
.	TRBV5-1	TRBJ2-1	CASSPIGSYNEQFF
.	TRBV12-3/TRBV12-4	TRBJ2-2	CASSSQETGELFF
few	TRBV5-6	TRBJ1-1	CASNPLGGRAEAFF
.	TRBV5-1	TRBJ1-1	CASSFRTGGANTEAFF
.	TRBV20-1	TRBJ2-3	CSALRGASTDTQYF
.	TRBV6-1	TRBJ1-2	CASRKRTEPYGYTF
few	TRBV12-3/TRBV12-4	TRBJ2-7	CARMGGVRYEQYF
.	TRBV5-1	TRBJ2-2	CASSFKGTNTGELFF
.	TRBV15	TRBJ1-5	CATSRDFSEYGQPQHF
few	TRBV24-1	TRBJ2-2	CATSDLPLAGEDTGELFF
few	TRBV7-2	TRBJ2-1	CASSLDAYNEQFF
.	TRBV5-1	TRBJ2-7	CASSLRSGSNEQYF
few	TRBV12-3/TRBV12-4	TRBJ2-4	CASSPRVGNIQYF
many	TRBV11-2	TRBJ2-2	CASSLVLGATGELFF
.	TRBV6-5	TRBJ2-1	CASSLRDRAYNEQFF
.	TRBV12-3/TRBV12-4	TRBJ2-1	CASSKSGSVSEQFF
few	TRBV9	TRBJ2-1	CASSVASYSSYNEQFF
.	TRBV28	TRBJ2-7	CASSLVGKGLAIGEQYF
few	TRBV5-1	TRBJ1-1	CASSLDRSHTGAFF